This T cell receptor (beta chain) was sequenced in a study of blood T cell repertoires in COVID-19. For the study at large: Samples taken during acute and convalescent COVID-19 were collected in the United States, Italy and Spain. PBMCs, B-cell-depleted T cells, or T cells provided the cDNA or gDNA that made up the material.

The CDR3 contains 13 residues. Between the trimmed V and J ends, which lost 4 bases and 5 bases, there was a span of 9 bases. In the original processing: Researchers report that nucleated cell counts were estimated from reference gene primer amplification. Clones were sequenced by immunoSEQ multiplex PCR, and TCRdb holds only the in-frame ones, with some missing. D and trimming were read from the DNA, whereas the V and J calls and clone size are those reported in that table. The sample lists tens of thousands of clones, approximately 80% occurring once. This TCR came from an elderly man with active or convalescent COVID-19. The chain links TRBV12-3 or TRBV12-4 to TRBJ2-1; D is undetermined. The sequencing input was peripheral blood. In nucleotides, the CDR3 is TGTGCCAGCAGTTGGTTGGGCGACAATGAGCAGTTCTTC. It translates to CASSWLGDNEQFF.